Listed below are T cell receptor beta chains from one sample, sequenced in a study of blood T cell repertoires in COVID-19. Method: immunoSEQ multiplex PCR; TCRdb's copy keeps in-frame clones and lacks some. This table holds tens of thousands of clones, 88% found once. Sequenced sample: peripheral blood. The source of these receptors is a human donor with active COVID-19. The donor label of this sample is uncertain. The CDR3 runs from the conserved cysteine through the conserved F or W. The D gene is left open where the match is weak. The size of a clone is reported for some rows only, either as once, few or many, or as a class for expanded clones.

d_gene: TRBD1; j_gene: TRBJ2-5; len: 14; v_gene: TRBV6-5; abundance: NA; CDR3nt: TGTGCCAGCAGTTATACGACAGGGGGAGAGACCCAGTACTTC; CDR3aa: CASSYTTGGETQYF
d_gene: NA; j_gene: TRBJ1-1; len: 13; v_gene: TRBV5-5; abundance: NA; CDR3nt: TGTGCCAGCAGCTTGGTTGAGGTCGCTGAAGCTTTCTTT; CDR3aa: CASSLVEVAEAFF
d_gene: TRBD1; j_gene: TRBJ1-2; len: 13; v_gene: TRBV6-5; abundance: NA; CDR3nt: TGTGCCATCGGGACAGGGATAAGGTATGGCTACACCTTC; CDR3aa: CAIGTGIRYGYTF
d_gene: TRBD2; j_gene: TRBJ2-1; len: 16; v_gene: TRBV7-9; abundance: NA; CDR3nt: TGTGCCAGCAGCCTGGCGCGACTAGCGGACAGCGATGAGCAGTTCTTC; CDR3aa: CASSLARLADSDEQFF
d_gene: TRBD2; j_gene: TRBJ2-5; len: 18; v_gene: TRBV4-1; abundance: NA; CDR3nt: TGCGCCAGCAGCCAGACTAGCGGGGGACGCTGGTTTGGAGAGACCCAGTACTTC; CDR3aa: CASSQTSGGRWFGETQYF
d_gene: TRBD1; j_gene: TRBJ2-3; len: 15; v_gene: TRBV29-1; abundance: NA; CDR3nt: TGCAGCGTTGGGAAGGGGACAGCTACCACAGATACGCAGTATTTT; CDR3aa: CSVGKGTATTDTQYF
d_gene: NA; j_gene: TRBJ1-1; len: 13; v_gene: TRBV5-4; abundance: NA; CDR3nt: TGTGCCAGCAGCTTTGTTCTAGACACTGAAGCTTTCTTT; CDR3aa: CASSFVLDTEAFF
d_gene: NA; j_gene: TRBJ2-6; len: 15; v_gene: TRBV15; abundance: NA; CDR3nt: TGTGCCACCAGCAGAGGACAGTCTGGGGCCAACGTCCTGACTTTC; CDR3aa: CATSRGQSGANVLTF
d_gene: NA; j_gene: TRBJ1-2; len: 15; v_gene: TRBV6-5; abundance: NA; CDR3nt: TGTGCCAGCAGGGACAGCGGGGTGGGGGGTTATGGCTACACCTTC; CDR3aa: CASRDSGVGGYGYTF
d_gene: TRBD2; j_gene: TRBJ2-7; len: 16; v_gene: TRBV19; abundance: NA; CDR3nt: TGTGCCAGTAGTACCCTTGGGACTAGCGGGGGGTACGAGCAGTACTTC; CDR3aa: CASSTLGTSGGYEQYF
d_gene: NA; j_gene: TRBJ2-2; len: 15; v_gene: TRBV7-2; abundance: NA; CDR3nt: TGTGCCAGCAGCTTAGTTGTATCGAACACCGGGGAGCTGTTTTTT; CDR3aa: CASSLVVSNTGELFF
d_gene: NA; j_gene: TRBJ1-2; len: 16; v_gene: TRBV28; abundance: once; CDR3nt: TGTGCCAGCAGTTCAATTCTGACGGTAGCGGACTATGGCTACACCTTC; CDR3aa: CASSSILTVADYGYTF
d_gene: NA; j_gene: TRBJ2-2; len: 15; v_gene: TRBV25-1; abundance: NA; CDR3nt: TGTGCCAGCAGTGAATCGAGCAGGGCGGCCGGGGAGCTGTTTTTT; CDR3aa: CASSESSRAAGELFF
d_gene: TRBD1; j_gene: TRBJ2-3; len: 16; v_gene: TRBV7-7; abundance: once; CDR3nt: TGTGCTAGCAGCGCCCGGACAGGGGGGGGGATGGATACGCAGTATTTT; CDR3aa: CASSARTGGGMDTQYF
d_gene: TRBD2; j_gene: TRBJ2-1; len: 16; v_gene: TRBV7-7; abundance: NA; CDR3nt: TGTGCTAGCAGCCCGGGGTATAGCGGGGCTGGGAATGAGCAGTTCTTC; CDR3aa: CASSPGYSGAGNEQFF
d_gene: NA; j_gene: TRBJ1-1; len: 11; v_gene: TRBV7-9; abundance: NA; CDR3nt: TGTGCCAGCAGCTTAGAATATGGCAACCTCTTT; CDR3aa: CASSLEYGNLF
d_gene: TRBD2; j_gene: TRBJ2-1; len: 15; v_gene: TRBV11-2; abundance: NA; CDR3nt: TGTGCCAGCAGCTCCATAGCGGGGGGCCACAATGAGCAGTTCTTC; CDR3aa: CASSSIAGGHNEQFF
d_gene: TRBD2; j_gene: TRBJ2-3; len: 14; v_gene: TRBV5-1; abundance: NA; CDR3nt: TGCGCCAGCAGTGACGGGGGGGTCGCAGATACGCAGTATTTT; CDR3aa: CASSDGGVADTQYF
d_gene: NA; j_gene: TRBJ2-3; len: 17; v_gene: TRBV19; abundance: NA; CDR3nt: TGTGCCAGTGGAGCGGAGGGAGGTCGAATCCGAAGTGATACGCAGTATTTT; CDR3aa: CASGAEGGRIRSDTQYF
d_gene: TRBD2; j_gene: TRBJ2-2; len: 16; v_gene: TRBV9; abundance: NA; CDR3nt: TGTGCCAGCAGCCTTAGCGGGGGGGCGGAAACCGGGGAGCTGTTTTTT; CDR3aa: CASSLSGGAETGELFF
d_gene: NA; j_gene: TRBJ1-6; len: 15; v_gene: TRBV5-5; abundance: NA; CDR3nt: TGTGCCAGCAGCACCCATTGGAGAAATAATTCACCCCTCCACTTT; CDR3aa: CASSTHWRNNSPLHF
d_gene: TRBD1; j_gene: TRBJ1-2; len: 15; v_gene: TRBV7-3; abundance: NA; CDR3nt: TGTGCCAGCAGCCCAACAGGGGGCGAAGGCTATGGCTACACCTTC; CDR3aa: CASSPTGGEGYGYTF
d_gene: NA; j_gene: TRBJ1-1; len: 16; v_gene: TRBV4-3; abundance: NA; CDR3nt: TGCGCCAGCAGCCAAGATTCAACAGGGAAAAAAATGCGGGCTTTCTTT; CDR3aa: CASSQDSTGKKMRAFF
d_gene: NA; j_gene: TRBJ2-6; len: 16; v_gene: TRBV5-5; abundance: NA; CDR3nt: TGTGCCAGCAGCTTTCGGGGGGCTGGTGGGGCCAACGTCCTGACTTTC; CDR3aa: CASSFRGAGGANVLTF
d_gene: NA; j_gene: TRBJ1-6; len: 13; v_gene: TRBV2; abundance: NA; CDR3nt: TGTGCCAGCATTTATAGCCAGAATTCACCCCTCCACTTT; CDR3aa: CASIYSQNSPLHF
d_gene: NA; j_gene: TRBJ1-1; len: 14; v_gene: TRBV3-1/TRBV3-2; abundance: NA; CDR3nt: TGTGCCAGCACCCGGACAAACCTAAACACTGAAGCTTTCTTT; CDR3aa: CASTRTNLNTEAFF
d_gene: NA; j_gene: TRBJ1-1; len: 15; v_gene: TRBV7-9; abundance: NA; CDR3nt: TGTGCCAGCAGCCCAATGTCCGGGACTTTCACTGAAGCTTTCTTT; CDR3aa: CASSPMSGTFTEAFF
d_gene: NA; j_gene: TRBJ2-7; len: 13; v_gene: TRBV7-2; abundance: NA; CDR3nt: TGTGCCAGCAGCTCCCAGCAGGGTTTCGAGCAGTACTTC; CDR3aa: CASSSQQGFEQYF
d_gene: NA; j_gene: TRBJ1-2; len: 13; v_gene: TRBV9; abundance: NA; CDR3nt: TGTGCCAGCAGCTTGCTTAACAGGGACGGCTACACCTTC; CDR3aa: CASSLLNRDGYTF
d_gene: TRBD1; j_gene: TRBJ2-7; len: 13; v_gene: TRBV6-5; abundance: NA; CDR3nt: TGTGCCACCGGACAGGAGATATCCTACGAGCAGTACTTC; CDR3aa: CATGQEISYEQYF
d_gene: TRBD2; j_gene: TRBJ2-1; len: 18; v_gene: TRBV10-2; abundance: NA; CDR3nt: TGCGCCAGCAGTGCCCAACTAGCGGGGGGGGTTCCCTACAATGAGCAGTTCTTC; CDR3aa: CASSAQLAGGVPYNEQFF
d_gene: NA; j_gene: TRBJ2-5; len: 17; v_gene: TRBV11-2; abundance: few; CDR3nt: TGTGCCAGCAGCTTAGGGAGGAACGTAATGTACCAAGAGACCCAGTACTTC; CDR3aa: CASSLGRNVMYQETQYF
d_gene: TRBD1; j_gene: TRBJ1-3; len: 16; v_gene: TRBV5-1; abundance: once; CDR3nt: TGCGCCAGCAGCGGGACAGGGGGTTACTCTGGAAACACCATATATTTT; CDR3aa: CASSGTGGYSGNTIYF
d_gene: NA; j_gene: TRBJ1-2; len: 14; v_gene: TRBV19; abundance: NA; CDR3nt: TGTGCCAGTAGAGATGACAGAACGTCCTATGGCTACACCTTC; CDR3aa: CASRDDRTSYGYTF
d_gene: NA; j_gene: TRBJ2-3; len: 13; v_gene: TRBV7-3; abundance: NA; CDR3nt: TGTGCCAGCAGCTTAACGGGGCCAGATACGCAGTATTTT; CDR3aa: CASSLTGPDTQYF
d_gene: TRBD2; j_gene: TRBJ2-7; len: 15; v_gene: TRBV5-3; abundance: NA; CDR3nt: TGTGCCAGAAGCTTGGATGGTAGCGGGAGGTACGAGCAGTACTTC; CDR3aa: CARSLDGSGRYEQYF
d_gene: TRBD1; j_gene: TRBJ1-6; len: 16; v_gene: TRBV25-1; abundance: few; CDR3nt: TGTGCCAGCAGTGACAGACGACAGGGTTGGAATTCACCCCTCCACTTT; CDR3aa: CASSDRRQGWNSPLHF
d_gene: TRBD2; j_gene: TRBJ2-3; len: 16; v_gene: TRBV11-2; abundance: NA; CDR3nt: TGTGCCAGCAGGGAAGGGGGACTAGCGGTCCTAGGTACGCAGTATTTT; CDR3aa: CASREGGLAVLGTQYF
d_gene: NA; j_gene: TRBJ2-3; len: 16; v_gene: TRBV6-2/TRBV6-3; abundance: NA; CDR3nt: TGTGCCAGCAGCAGTATGTTGAGACTAGTAACAGATACGCAGTATTTT; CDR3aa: CASSSMLRLVTDTQYF
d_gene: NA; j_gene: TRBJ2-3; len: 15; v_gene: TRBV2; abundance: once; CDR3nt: TGTGCCAGCAGTGGGACGACAGCCAGCACAGATACGCAGTATTTT; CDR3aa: CASSGTTASTDTQYF
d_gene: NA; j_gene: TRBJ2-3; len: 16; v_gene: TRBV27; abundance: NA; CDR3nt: TGTGCCAGCAGTTTAATCGCAGGTTCCAGCACAGATACGCAGTATTTT; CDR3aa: CASSLIAGSSTDTQYF
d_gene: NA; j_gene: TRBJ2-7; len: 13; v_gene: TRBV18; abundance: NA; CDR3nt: TGTGCCAGCTCACCATTTGTCGGTTACGAGCAGTACTTC; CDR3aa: CASSPFVGYEQYF
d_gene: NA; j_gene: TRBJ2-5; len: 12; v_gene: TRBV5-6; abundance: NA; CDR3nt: TGTGCCAGCACGGGGGGCGGAGAGACCCAGTACTTC; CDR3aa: CASTGGGETQYF
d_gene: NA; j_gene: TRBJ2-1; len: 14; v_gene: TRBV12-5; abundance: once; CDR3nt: TGTGCTAGTGGTTTCGGCGACAGGCACAATGAGCAGTTCTTC; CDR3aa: CASGFGDRHNEQFF
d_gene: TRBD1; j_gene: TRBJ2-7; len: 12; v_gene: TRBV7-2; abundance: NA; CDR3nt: TGTGCCAGCAGCTGGGACAGGGGCGAGCAGTACTTC; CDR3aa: CASSWDRGEQYF
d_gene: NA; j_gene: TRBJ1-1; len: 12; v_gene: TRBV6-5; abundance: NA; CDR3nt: TGTGCCAGCAGTTCCGGGGTCGCTGAAGCTTTCTTT; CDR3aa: CASSSGVAEAFF
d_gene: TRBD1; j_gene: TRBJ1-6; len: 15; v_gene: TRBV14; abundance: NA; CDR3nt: TGTGCCAGCAGCACCCGGACAGGGGGTAATTCACCCCTCCACTTT; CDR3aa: CASSTRTGGNSPLHF
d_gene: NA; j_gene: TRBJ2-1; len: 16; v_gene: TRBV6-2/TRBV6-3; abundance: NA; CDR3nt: TGTGCCAGCAGTATACCAAGCGAGAGCTCCTACAATGAGCAGTTCTTC; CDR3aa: CASSIPSESSYNEQFF
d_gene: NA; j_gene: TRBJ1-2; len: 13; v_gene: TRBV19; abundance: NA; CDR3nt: TGTGCCAGTAGTATAAGGCCAGGGTATGGCTACACCTTC; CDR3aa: CASSIRPGYGYTF
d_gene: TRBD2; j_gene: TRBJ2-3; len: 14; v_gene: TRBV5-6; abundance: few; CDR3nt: TGTGCCAGCAGCCGGGGGACTAGCGGATATACGCAGTATTTT; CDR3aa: CASSRGTSGYTQYF
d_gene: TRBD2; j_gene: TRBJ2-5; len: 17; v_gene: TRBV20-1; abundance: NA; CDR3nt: TGCAGTGCTAGTCCTCCGGTAGGCGGGGGGTACCAAGAGACCCAGTACTTC; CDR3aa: CSASPPVGGGYQETQYF
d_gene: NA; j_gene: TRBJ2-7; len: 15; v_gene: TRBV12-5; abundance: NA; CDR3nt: TGTGCTAGTGGCAAAAGACCCGAACGAGGATACGAGCAGTACTTC; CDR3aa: CASGKRPERGYEQYF
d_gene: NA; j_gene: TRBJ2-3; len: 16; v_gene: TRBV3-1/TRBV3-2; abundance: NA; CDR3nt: TGTGCCAGCAGCCAATTTTTAGCTAATAGGGGGGATACGCAGTATTTT; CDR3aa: CASSQFLANRGDTQYF
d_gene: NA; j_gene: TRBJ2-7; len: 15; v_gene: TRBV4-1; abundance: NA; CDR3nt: TGCGCCAGCAGCCAAGACGGACAGCCAACCTACGAGCAGTACTTC; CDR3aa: CASSQDGQPTYEQYF
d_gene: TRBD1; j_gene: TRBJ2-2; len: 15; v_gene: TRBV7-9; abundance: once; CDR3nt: TGTGCCAGCAGCTTCGGGACAGCGAACACCGGGGAGCTGTTTTTT; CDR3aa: CASSFGTANTGELFF